Below, one T cell receptor beta chain is given with its context. Repertoires were generated with immunoSEQ multiplex PCR, while TCRdb's copy carries only in-frame clones and drops some. The sample has about 120,000 clones, 68% seen once. Between the trimmed V and J ends, which lost 3 bases and 4 bases, there was a span of 16 bases. CDR1 MNHEY and CDR2 SVGAGI come from the germline V gene. The CDR3 length is 15 residues. The data are from a study of shared clonotypes between healthy human individuals. The sequence derives from a woman aged 25 to 45 in good health. Sequences were obtained from memory CD8+ T cells sorted from blood. Specified subset: CD45RO+ cells pooled with CCR7-negative TemRA cells. V is TRBV6-5 and J is TRBJ2-7, with D possibly being TRBD1 or TRBD2 (5 bases each). As DNA, the CDR3 is TGTGCCAGCAGTTATGGGACCCCGTCCTTATACGAGCAGTACTTC. Its translation: CASSYGTPSLYEQYF.